One T cell receptor beta chain is described in this entry. The target antigen is unknown. Per germline, CDR1 MGHDK and CDR2 SYGVNS. V was trimmed by 4 bases and J by 0 bases, leaving 9 bases between them. There are 14 residues in the CDR3. This sample was included in a study of radiotherapy plus CTLA-4 blockade in lung cancer. About the study: Around 20% of enrolled patients responded objectively, and roughly 30% had disease control. Study observations and caveats: Early shifts in blood T cell clones, with interferon-beta, reportedly predicted response best.

Only in-frame clones appear in the TCRdb table, and some are missing; sequencing was by immunoSEQ multiplex PCR. The sample contains 15,000 or so clones, under 75% of which appear only once. This receptor was identified in a human donor with non-small cell lung cancer whose response to radiotherapy plus ipilimumab could not be evaluated. The sample was peripheral blood, taken from a patient treated with radiotherapy plus ipilimumab. V gene TRBV25-1 combines with J gene TRBJ1-1; the D gene is possibly TRBD1 (5 bases). DNA of the CDR3: TGTGCCAGCAGTGGACAGAATTTGAACACTGAAGCTTTCTTT. This codes for CASSGQNLNTEAFF.